The sequence of this T cell receptor beta chain was determined in a study of technical replicates of blood from a handful of donors. Produced via immunoSEQ multiplex PCR; TCRdb's table is partial and in-frame only. This sample has about 84,000 clones; 97% occur once, and the top ten carry around 0.18%. CDR1 is SGHDN, CDR2 FVKESK, per germline. Trimming removed 6 bases from V and 5 bases from J; junction bases left unmatched: 12. The CDR3 runs 15 residues. This chain connects TRBV14 to TRBJ2-5; 7 bases match TRBD2. Sequencing was done on a sample of T cells isolated from PBMCs. This TCR derives from a human donor in good health. CDR3 sequence (DNA): TGTGCCAGCAGTCGAAAGCGGGGAGACAGTGAGACCCAGTACTTC. Its protein product is CASSRKRGDSETQYF.